These T cell receptor beta chains were read from a single sample in a study of T cells after yellow fever vaccination. TCRdb reprocessed the 5' RACE reads via MiXCR and lists one record per CDR3 protein. The sample holds about 350,000 distinct CDR3 sequences, less than 9.5% seen once. Sample: PBMCs, taken roughly 47 days after the first yellow fever vaccination. The receptors originated from a man aged 18 to 29 who received the YFV17D yellow fever vaccine. Both conserved end residues are part of each CDR3. The D gene is left open where the match is weak. For some rows the clone size is stated as once, few or many, or as a class when expanded; others skip it.

size	V	J	D	DNA	CDR3
-	TRBV5-1	TRBJ2-1	-	TGCGCCAGCAGCTTGGTTCCGATCAATGAGCAGTTCTTC	CASSLVPINEQFF
few	TRBV11-2	TRBJ1-6	-	TGTGCCAGCTCACAAACTCGGACATATAGCTCCTATAATTCACCCCTCCACTTT	CASSQTRTYSSYNSPLHF
-	TRBV30	TRBJ1-6	-	TGTGCCTGGAGCCTCGTTGGTAATTCACCCCTCCACTTT	CAWSLVGNSPLHF
few	TRBV7-2	TRBJ1-2	TRBD1	TGTGCCAGCAGCTCTCAGGGGGCGCGGAAAACTAACTATGGCTACACCTTC	CASSSQGARKTNYGYTF
once	TRBV12-3/TRBV12-4	TRBJ1-2	-	TGTGCCAGCAGTTCCCCCGGGGGTTATGGCTGCACCTTC	CASSSPGGYGCTF
-	TRBV6-1	TRBJ2-7	TRBD2	TGTGCCAGCAGTCAACTAGCGGGGGGGTACGAGCAGTACTTC	CASSQLAGGYEQYF
few	TRBV3-1	TRBJ2-3	TRBD2	TGTGCCAGCAGCCAAGATATCGGGGGGGAAACAGATACGCAGTATTTT	CASSQDIGGETDTQYF
many	TRBV29-1	TRBJ2-5	-	TGCAGCGTTGGACAGCACCAAGAGACCCAGTACTTC	CSVGQHQETQYF
-	TRBV4-2	TRBJ2-7	-	TGTGCCATCAGCCCCGGGCTACTGAGCTTCCTAACCTACGAGCAGTACTTC	CAISPGLLSFLTYEQYF
few	TRBV27	TRBJ1-6	TRBD1	TGTGCCAGCAGTCCCCGACAGGGGAGCTCCTATAATTCACCCCTCCACTTT	CASSPRQGSSYNSPLHF
-	TRBV20-1	TRBJ2-1	-	TGCAGTGCAAGGTCATGGGAGCAGTTCTTC	CSARSWEQFF
few	TRBV15	TRBJ2-3	TRBD2	TGTGCCACCGAAGCGGGGGGGCCAGATACGCAGTATTTT	CATEAGGPDTQYF
few	TRBV5-1	TRBJ2-3	TRBD2	TGCGCCAGCAGCACTACGGGGGGGCCAGGAGATACGCAGTATTTT	CASSTTGGPGDTQYF
-	TRBV20-1	TRBJ2-3	-	TGCAGTGCTCTGACCCCCCTGGGGCCAGATACGCAGTATTTT	CSALTPLGPDTQYF
-	TRBV18	TRBJ1-4	TRBD1	TGTGCCAGCTCACCGAGACAGGGGCCAGAAGAAAAACTGTTTTTT	CASSPRQGPEEKLFF
-	TRBV4-3	TRBJ1-1	-	TGCGCCAGCAGCCAAGATCTGGGGGCTACTGAAGCTTTCTTT	CASSQDLGATEAFF
many	TRBV7-2	TRBJ2-4	TRBD2	TGTGCCAGCAGCGCCCAGCGGGGGGTCCCTAACATTCAGTACTTC	CASSAQRGVPNIQYF
few	TRBV7-8	TRBJ2-3	TRBD2	TGTGCCAGCAGCTTAGCGCCGGGGGGAAGCACAGATACGCAGTATTTT	CASSLAPGGSTDTQYF
-	TRBV7-9	TRBJ1-4	TRBD1	TGTGCCAGCAGCTCGACAGGGATAGCTAATGAAAAACTGTTTTTT	CASSSTGIANEKLFF
-	TRBV9	TRBJ2-1	TRBD1	TGTGCCAGCAGCGTACCACAGGGGGTACCCTACAATGAGCAGTTCTTC	CASSVPQGVPYNEQFF
-	TRBV4-3	TRBJ2-6	-	TGCGCCAGCAGCCAAGATAGGCCCAGTTTCTCTGGGGCCAACGTCCTGACTTTC	CASSQDRPSFSGANVLTF
-	TRBV24-1	TRBJ2-3	TRBD2	TGTGCCACCAGTGCCGGGACTAGCGGGGGGGCTGGAGATACGCAGTATTTT	CATSAGTSGGAGDTQYF
many	TRBV7-2	TRBJ2-3	TRBD2	TGTGCCAGCAGCCAGGGGACTAGCGTTACAGATACGCAGTATTTT	CASSQGTSVTDTQYF
few	TRBV6-6	TRBJ2-7	TRBD1	TGTGCCAGCAGTCCGGACAGGGAGCAGTACTTC	CASSPDREQYF
few	TRBV29-1	TRBJ2-1	TRBD2	TGCAGCTGCAGGACTAGCGGGGGGGAACATCCCTACAATGAGCAGTTCTTC	CSCRTSGGEHPYNEQFF
-	TRBV5-5	TRBJ2-5	TRBD2	TGTGCCAGCAGTGGACTAGCGGGGGGTTTTGTGGAGACCCAGTACTTC	CASSGLAGGFVETQYF
-	TRBV12-3/TRBV12-4	TRBJ1-2	-	TGTGCCAGCAGTTTTCGGCCAGATAGCTATGGCTACACCTTC	CASSFRPDSYGYTF
few	TRBV7-2	TRBJ1-4	-	TGTGCCAGCAGCTTAAGTAATGAAAAACTGTTTTTT	CASSLSNEKLFF
-	TRBV3-1	TRBJ2-1	-	TGTGCCAGCAGCCAAGATAGGGCGGAGCAGTTCTTC	CASSQDRAEQFF
-	TRBV20-1	TRBJ1-2	TRBD1	TGCAGTGCTAGCCGGGACAGGGATGCCTATGGCTACACCTTC	CSASRDRDAYGYTF
few	TRBV9	TRBJ2-5	TRBD1	TGTGCCAGCAGCGTAGATGGGGGACAGCCCCAAGAGACCCAGTACTTC	CASSVDGGQPQETQYF
few	TRBV5-1	TRBJ1-2	-	TGCGCCAGCAGCTTTCCTGGACGGCCCTATGGCTACACCTTC	CASSFPGRPYGYTF
-	TRBV11-2	TRBJ2-5	-	TGTGCCAGCAGCTTAATGGGCGCGGGGGCCCACCAAGAGACCCAGTACTTC	CASSLMGAGAHQETQYF
few	TRBV6-5	TRBJ1-2	TRBD1	TGTGCCAGCAGTTACTCTCGTACACAGGGGGGCTATGGCTACACCTTC	CASSYSRTQGGYGYTF
-	TRBV20-1	TRBJ2-6	-	TGCAGTGCTAGAGACCACTCAGGGTCCGGGGCCAACGTCCTGACTTTC	CSARDHSGSGANVLTF
-	TRBV20-1	TRBJ1-1	-	TGCAGTGCCTCCAAGGGAGGAAACACTGAAGCTTTCTTT	CSASKGGNTEAFF
few	TRBV7-9	TRBJ1-2	-	TGTGCCAGCTCTTCCGGACACCGAACGACTAACTATGGCTACACCTTC	CASSSGHRTTNYGYTF